This entry is about one T cell receptor beta chain. Using immunoSEQ multiplex PCR, the repertoire was profiled, and TCRdb retains in-frame clones only, with some absent. The sample records 300,000 to 350,000 clones, roughly 86% being singletons. This entry comes from a study of blood T cell repertoires in COVID-19. Allocation to cohorts depended on clinical history reported by the participants. V dropped 4 bases and J dropped 6 bases, with 9 bases sitting between them. This CDR3 is built from 12 residues. CDR1 is LGHDT and CDR2 is YNNKEL in the germline V gene (reference sequence). This chain joins TRBV3-1 (or the pseudogene TRBV3-2) and TRBJ1-1, with TRBD1 as a possible D gene (5 bases). This clonotype was obtained from a woman aged 18-29 years who had recovered from COVID-19. Sequenced input: PBMCs or T cells enriched from blood (not recorded which). DNA of the CDR3: TGTGCCAGCAGCCCGGGGGGGTCTGAAGCTTTCTTT. It specifies CASSPGGSEAFF.